In its sample, the clone carrying this T cell receptor beta chain was seen a few times. What it recognizes is unknown. The entry originates in a study of beta chain features in type 1 diabetes. Study results and limitations: When Type 1 diabetes patients were examined, their TCRB CDR3s proved moderately but significantly shorter in all four CD4+ subsets.

Of the isolated RNA, all was reverse transcribed, and so the sequenced material was expressed TCRB transcripts. The method was immunoSEQ multiplex PCR; TCRdb's version includes in-frame clones alone and lacks a portion of them. This table holds under 800,000 clones, around 15% found once. The TCR comes from a man younger than 30 in good health. The sequencing input was naive CD4+ T cells from blood.

DNA for the CDR3: TGTGCCAGCAGCCGGGCAGGTCGGGATACGCAGTATTTT. Protein product: CASSRAGRDTQYF. The chain has TRBV28 and TRBJ2-3, with D unresolved. The CDR3 totals 13 residues. Trimming left V 6 bases short and J 6 bases short, with 13 bases between. Germline V gene data show CDR1 as MDHEN and CDR2 as SYDVKM.